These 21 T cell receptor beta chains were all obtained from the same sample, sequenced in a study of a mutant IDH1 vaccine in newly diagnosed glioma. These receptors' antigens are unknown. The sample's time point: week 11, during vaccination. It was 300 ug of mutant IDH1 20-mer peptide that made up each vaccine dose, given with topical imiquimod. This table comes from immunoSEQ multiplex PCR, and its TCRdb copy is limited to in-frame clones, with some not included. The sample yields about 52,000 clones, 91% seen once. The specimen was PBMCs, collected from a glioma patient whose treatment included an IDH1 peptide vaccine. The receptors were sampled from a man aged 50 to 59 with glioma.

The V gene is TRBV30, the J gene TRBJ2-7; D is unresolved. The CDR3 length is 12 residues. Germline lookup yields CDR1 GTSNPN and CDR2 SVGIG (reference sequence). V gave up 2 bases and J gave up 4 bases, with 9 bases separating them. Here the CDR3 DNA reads TGTGCCTGGAGTACGGGCGCGTACGAGCAGTACTTC. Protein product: CAWSTGAYEQYF. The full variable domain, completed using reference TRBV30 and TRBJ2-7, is SQTIHQWPATLVQPVGSPLSLECTVEGTSNPNLYWYRQAAGRGLQLLFYSVGIGQISSEVPQNLSASRPQDRQFILSSKKLLLSDSGFYLCAWSTGAYEQYFGPGTRLTVT.

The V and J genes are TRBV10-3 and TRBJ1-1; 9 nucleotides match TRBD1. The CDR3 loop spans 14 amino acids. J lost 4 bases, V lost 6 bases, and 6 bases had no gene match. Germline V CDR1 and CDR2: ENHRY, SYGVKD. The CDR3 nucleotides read TGTGCCATCAGCGGGATGGACAGGGGCACTGAAGCTTTCTTT. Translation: CAISGMDRGTEAFF.

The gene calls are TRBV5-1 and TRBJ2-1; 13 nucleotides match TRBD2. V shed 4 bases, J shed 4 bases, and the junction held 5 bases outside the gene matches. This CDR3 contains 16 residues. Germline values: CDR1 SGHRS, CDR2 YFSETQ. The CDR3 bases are TGCGCCAGCAGCCCCGGACTAGCGGGAGCATACAATGAGCAGTTCTTC. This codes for CASSPGLAGAYNEQFF.

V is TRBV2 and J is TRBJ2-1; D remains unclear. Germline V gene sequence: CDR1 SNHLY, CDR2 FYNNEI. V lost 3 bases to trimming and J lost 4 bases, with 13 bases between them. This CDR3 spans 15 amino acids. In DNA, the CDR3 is TGTGCCAGCAGTGAGCGACGCTTAACTTACAATGAGCAGTTCTTC. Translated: CASSERRLTYNEQFF.

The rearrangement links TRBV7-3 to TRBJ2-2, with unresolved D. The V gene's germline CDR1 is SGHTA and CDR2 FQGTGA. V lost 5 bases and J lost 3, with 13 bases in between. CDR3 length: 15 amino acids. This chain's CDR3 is CASSPSGSDTGELFF. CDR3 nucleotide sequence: TGTGCCAGCAGCCCTTCTGGGTCGGACACCGGGGAGCTGTTTTTT. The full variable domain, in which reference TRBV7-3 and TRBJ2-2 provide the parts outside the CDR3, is GAGVSQTPSNKVTEKGKYVELRCDPISGHTALYWYRQSLGQGPEFLIYFQGTGAADDSGLPNDRFFAVRPEGSVSTLKIQRTERGDSAVYLCASSPSGSDTGELFFGEGSRLTVL.

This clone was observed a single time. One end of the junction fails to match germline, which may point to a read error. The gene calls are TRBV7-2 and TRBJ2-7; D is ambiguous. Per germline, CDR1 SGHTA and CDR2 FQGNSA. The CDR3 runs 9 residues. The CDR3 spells CASSLATGF. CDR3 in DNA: TGTGCCAGCAGCTTAGCGACTGGTTTC.

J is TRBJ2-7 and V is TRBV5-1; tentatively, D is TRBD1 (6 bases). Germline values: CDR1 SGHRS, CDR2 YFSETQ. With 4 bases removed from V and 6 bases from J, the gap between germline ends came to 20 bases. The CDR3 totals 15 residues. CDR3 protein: CASSPPSRGEPEQYF. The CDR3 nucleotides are TGCGCCAGCAGCCCGCCGAGCAGGGGTGAGCCCGAGCAGTACTTC. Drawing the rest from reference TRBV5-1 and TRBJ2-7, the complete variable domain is KAGVTQTPRYLIKTRGQQVTLSCSPISGHRSVSWYQQTPGQGLQFLFEYFSETQRNKGNFPGRFSGRQFSNSRSEMNVSTLELGDSALYLCASSPPSRGEPEQYFGPGTRLTVT.

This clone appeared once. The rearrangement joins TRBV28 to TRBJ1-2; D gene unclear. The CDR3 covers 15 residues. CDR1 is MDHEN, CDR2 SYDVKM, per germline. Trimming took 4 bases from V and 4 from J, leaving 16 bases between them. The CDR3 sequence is CASSSPRILRYGYTF. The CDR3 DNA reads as TGTGCCAGCAGTTCCCCGCGCATCCTCCGCTATGGCTACACCTTC.

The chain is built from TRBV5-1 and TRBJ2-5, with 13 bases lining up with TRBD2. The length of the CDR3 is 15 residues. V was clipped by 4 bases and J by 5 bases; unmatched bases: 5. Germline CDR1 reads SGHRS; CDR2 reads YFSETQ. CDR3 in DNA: TGCGCCAGCAGCAACGGACTAGCGGGGGTTGAGACCCAGTACTTC. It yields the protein CASSNGLAGVETQYF.

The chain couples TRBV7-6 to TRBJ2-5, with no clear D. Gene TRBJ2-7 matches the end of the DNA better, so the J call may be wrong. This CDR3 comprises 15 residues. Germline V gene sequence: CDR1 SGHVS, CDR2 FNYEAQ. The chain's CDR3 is CASSSPSESLNEQYF. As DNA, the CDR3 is TGTGCCAGCAGCTCTCCCTCCGAGTCTTTGAACGAGCAGTACTTC.

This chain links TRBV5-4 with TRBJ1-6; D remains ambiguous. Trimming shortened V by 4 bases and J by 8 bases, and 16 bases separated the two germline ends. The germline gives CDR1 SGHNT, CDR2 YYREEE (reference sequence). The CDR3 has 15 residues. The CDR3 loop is CASSGRAPRDSPLHF. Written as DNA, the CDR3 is TGTGCCAGCAGCGGGCGGGCCCCCCGGGATTCACCCCTCCACTTT.

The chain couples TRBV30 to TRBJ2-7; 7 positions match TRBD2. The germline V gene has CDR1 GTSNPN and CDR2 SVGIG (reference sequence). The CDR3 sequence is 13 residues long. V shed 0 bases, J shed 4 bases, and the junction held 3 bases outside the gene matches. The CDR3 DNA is TGTGCCTGGAGTGTGGGGGGGGGTTACGAGCAGTACTTC. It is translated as CAWSVGGGYEQYF.

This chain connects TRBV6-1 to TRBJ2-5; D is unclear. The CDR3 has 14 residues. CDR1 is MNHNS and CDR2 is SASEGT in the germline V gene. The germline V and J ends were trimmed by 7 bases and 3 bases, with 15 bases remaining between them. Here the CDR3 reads CASTPANAEETQYF. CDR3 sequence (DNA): TGTGCCAGCACTCCAGCCAACGCGGAAGAGACCCAGTACTTC.

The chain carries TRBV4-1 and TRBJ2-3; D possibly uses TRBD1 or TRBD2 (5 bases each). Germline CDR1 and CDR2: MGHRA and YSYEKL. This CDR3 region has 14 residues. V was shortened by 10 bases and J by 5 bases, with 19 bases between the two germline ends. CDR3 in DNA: TGCGCCACTGCCCAGGGTGTCGGAGGAGATACGCAGTATTTT. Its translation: CATAQGVGGDTQYF.

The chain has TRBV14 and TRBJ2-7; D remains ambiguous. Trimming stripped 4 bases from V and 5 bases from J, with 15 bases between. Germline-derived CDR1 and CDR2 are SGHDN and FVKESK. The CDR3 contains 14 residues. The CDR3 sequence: CASSRQQGFNEQYF. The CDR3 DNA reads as TGTGCCAGCAGCCGCCAGCAAGGGTTCAACGAGCAGTACTTC.

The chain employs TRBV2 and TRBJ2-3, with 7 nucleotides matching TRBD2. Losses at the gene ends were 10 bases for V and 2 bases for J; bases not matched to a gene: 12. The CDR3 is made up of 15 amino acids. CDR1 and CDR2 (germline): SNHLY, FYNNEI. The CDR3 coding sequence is TGTGCCACCAACATTCTAGCGGAGTCCACAGATACGCAGTATTTT. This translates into CATNILAESTDTQYF. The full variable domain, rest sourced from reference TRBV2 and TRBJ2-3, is EPEVTQTPSHQVTQMGQEVILRCVPISNHLYFYWYRQILGQKVEFLVSFYNNEISEKSEIFDDQFSVERPDGSNFTLKIRSTKLEDSAMYFCATNILAESTDTQYFGPGTRLTVL.

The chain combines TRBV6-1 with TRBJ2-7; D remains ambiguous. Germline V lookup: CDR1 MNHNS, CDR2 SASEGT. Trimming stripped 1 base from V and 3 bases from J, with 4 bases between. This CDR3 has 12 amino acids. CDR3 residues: CASSEDGYEQYF. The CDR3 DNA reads TGTGCCAGCAGTGAAGACGGCTACGAGCAGTACTTC.

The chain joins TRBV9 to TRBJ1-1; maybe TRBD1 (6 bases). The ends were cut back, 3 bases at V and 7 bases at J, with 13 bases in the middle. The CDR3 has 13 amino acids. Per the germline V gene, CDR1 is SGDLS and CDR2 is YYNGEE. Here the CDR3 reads CASSGLQGIEAFF. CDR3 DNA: TGTGCCAGCAGCGGCCTCCAGGGGATTGAAGCTTTCTTT.

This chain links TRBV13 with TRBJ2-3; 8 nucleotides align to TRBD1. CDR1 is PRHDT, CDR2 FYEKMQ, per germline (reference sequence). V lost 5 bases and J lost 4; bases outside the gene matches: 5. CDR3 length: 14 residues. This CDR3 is CASSEQGEPDTQYF. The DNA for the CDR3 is TGTGCCAGCAGCGAACAGGGGGAGCCAGATACGCAGTATTTT.

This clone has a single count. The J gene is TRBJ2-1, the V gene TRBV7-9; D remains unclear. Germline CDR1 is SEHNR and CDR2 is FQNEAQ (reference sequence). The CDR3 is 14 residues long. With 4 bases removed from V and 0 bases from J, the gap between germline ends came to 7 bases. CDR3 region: CASSSLISYNEQFF. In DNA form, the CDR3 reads TGTGCCAGCAGCTCTCTAATCTCCTACAATGAGCAGTTCTTC.

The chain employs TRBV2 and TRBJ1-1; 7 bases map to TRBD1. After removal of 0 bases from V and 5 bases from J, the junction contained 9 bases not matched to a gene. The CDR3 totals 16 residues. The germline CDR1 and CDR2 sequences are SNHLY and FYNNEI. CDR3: CASSEAQAGGVTEAFF. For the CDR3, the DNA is TGTGCCAGCAGTGAAGCCCAGGCAGGGGGTGTAACTGAAGCTTTCTTT.